A selection of T cell receptor beta chains follows, all from one sample in a study of blood T cells in healthy people across ages. MiXCR, run by TCRdb on the 5' RACE reads, gives a single entry per CDR3 protein. The table has over 600,000 distinct CDR3 sequences, roughly 21% seen once. Source material: blood. The receptors derive from a man in his 70s in good health. Both conserved end residues are part of each CDR3. The order of the fields is V gene, J gene, D gene, clone size, CDR3 DNA, CDR3 protein. A D gene is named only where the DNA matches it firmly. Clone size is given for some rows only: seen once, a few or many times, or a class if the clone is expanded.

v_call: TRBV20-1; j_call: TRBJ2-1; d_call: -; clone_size: -; cdr3_nt: TGCAGTGCTAGTTCCCTGACCAAACTGTCGTACAATGAGCAGTTCTTC; cdr3_aa: CSASSLTKLSYNEQFF
v_call: TRBV18; j_call: TRBJ2-7; d_call: -; clone_size: few; cdr3_nt: TGTGCCAGCTCACCCCTAGATTCCGAGCAGTACTTC; cdr3_aa: CASSPLDSEQYF
v_call: TRBV6-1; j_call: TRBJ2-5; d_call: -; clone_size: -; cdr3_nt: TGTGCCAGCAGTGAAAGACAGGAAGAGACCCAGTACTTC; cdr3_aa: CASSERQEETQYF
v_call: TRBV27; j_call: TRBJ1-6; d_call: -; clone_size: once; cdr3_nt: TGTGCCAGCAGTTTAAATAGGGATTCACCCCTCCACTTT; cdr3_aa: CASSLNRDSPLHF
v_call: TRBV6-5; j_call: TRBJ1-2; d_call: TRBD1; clone_size: -; cdr3_nt: TGTGCCAGCAGCCAGGGGGGGACTATCTATGGCTACACCTTC; cdr3_aa: CASSQGGTIYGYTF
v_call: TRBV3-1; j_call: TRBJ2-3; d_call: -; clone_size: few; cdr3_nt: TGTGCCAGCGGACAGACAGATACGCAGTATTTT; cdr3_aa: CASGQTDTQYF
v_call: TRBV11-2; j_call: TRBJ2-1; d_call: TRBD1; clone_size: few; cdr3_nt: TGTGCCAGCAGCTTAGGGGACAGACAGTTCTTC; cdr3_aa: CASSLGDRQFF
v_call: TRBV12-3/TRBV12-4; j_call: TRBJ2-2; d_call: TRBD2; clone_size: few; cdr3_nt: TGTGCCAGCAGTTCTAGCGGAGGCACCGGGGAGCTGTTTTTT; cdr3_aa: CASSSSGGTGELFF
v_call: TRBV19; j_call: TRBJ1-1; d_call: -; clone_size: -; cdr3_nt: TGTGCCAGTAGTCTTGCCGGGACATCGAACACTGAAGCTTTCTTT; cdr3_aa: CASSLAGTSNTEAFF
v_call: TRBV20-1; j_call: TRBJ2-3; d_call: -; clone_size: -; cdr3_nt: TGCAGTGCTAGAGATTTGGTTCGGCTAGCCCGCGGAGATACGCAGTATTTT; cdr3_aa: CSARDLVRLARGDTQYF
v_call: TRBV5-1; j_call: TRBJ2-5; d_call: -; clone_size: -; cdr3_nt: TGCGCCAGCAGCTCGACGGTGAAGGAGACCCAGTACTTC; cdr3_aa: CASSSTVKETQYF
v_call: TRBV6-5; j_call: TRBJ2-6; d_call: -; clone_size: few; cdr3_nt: TGTGCCAGCAGCGCCAGGTCGGGGTATCTTTTTGGGGCCAACGTCCTGACTTTC; cdr3_aa: CASSARSGYLFGANVLTF
v_call: TRBV5-1; j_call: TRBJ2-5; d_call: -; clone_size: few; cdr3_nt: TGCGCCAGCAGTTCAGCTGAGGGAGAGACCCAGTACTTC; cdr3_aa: CASSSAEGETQYF
v_call: TRBV18; j_call: TRBJ2-1; d_call: TRBD2; clone_size: few; cdr3_nt: TGTGCCAGCTCACCACTTGCTAGCGGGAGCAATGAGCAGTTCTTC; cdr3_aa: CASSPLASGSNEQFF
v_call: TRBV12-3/TRBV12-4; j_call: TRBJ1-1; d_call: -; clone_size: -; cdr3_nt: TGTGCCAGCAGTTTGGCGCGTCGCGGCACTGAAGCTTTCTTT; cdr3_aa: CASSLARRGTEAFF
v_call: TRBV14; j_call: TRBJ2-1; d_call: -; clone_size: -; cdr3_nt: TGTGCCAGCAGCCAAGAGCCGACAGTCAATGAACAGTTCTTC; cdr3_aa: CASSQEPTVNEQFF
v_call: TRBV4-1; j_call: TRBJ2-1; d_call: TRBD2; clone_size: many; cdr3_nt: TGCGCCAGCAGCCACCAGGTACTAGCGGGAGGATCCTACAATGAGCAGTTCTTC; cdr3_aa: CASSHQVLAGGSYNEQFF
v_call: TRBV2; j_call: TRBJ1-3; d_call: TRBD1; clone_size: -; cdr3_nt: TGTGCCAGCGGAAGGGACAGGGGAAACACCATATATTTT; cdr3_aa: CASGRDRGNTIYF
v_call: TRBV28; j_call: TRBJ2-1; d_call: -; clone_size: few; cdr3_nt: TGTGCCAGCAGTCCCCAGGGGGAGGTTCGGTACTTC; cdr3_aa: CASSPQGEVRYF
v_call: TRBV6-6; j_call: TRBJ1-2; d_call: TRBD1; clone_size: few; cdr3_nt: TGTGCCAGCAGTTACCTGTGGGACAGGGCTAACTATGGCTACACCTTC; cdr3_aa: CASSYLWDRANYGYTF
v_call: TRBV10-3; j_call: TRBJ2-2; d_call: TRBD2; clone_size: few; cdr3_nt: TGTGCCACCCAGGGACTAGCGGGGAACACCGGGGAGCTGTTTTTT; cdr3_aa: CATQGLAGNTGELFF
v_call: TRBV5-1; j_call: TRBJ1-2; d_call: -; clone_size: -; cdr3_nt: TGCGCCAGCAGCTCCGCCGCGATTCGGGGCTACACCTTC; cdr3_aa: CASSSAAIRGYTF
v_call: TRBV20-1; j_call: TRBJ2-1; d_call: TRBD1; clone_size: few; cdr3_nt: TGCAGTGCTACGGGACAGGGAGGCTCCAATGAGCAGTTCTTC; cdr3_aa: CSATGQGGSNEQFF
v_call: TRBV5-1; j_call: TRBJ2-7; d_call: TRBD2; clone_size: -; cdr3_nt: TGCGCCAGCAGCTTGGCCGCGCGGGAGGGCCTCTACGAGCAGTACTTC; cdr3_aa: CASSLAAREGLYEQYF
v_call: TRBV10-3; j_call: TRBJ2-3; d_call: -; clone_size: few; cdr3_nt: TGTGCCATCAGTGAGTCAGGGCAGGGGAAGCGTACGCAGTATTTT; cdr3_aa: CAISESGQGKRTQYF
v_call: TRBV15; j_call: TRBJ2-5; d_call: -; clone_size: -; cdr3_nt: TGTGCCACCAGCAGAGATCTAGCGATGGGGGAGGAGACCCAGTACTTC; cdr3_aa: CATSRDLAMGEETQYF
v_call: TRBV4-1; j_call: TRBJ2-1; d_call: -; clone_size: -; cdr3_nt: TGCGCCAGCAGCCCTGGGCAGGGAAACTCCTACAATGAGCAGTTCTTC; cdr3_aa: CASSPGQGNSYNEQFF
v_call: TRBV6-1; j_call: TRBJ2-1; d_call: TRBD2; clone_size: few; cdr3_nt: TGTGCCAGCAGCAAGGGACTAGCGCTTAGCGGGAATCGGTACAATGAGCAGTTCTTC; cdr3_aa: CASSKGLALSGNRYNEQFF
v_call: TRBV11-2; j_call: TRBJ2-7; d_call: -; clone_size: many; cdr3_nt: TGTGCCAGCAGCCAGACAGACTACGAGCAGTACTTC; cdr3_aa: CASSQTDYEQYF
v_call: TRBV30; j_call: TRBJ2-3; d_call: TRBD2; clone_size: few; cdr3_nt: TGTGCCTGGGGACTAGCGGGAGCAGATACGCAGTATTTT; cdr3_aa: CAWGLAGADTQYF
v_call: TRBV28; j_call: TRBJ1-6; d_call: -; clone_size: few; cdr3_nt: TGTGCCAGCAGTCTGATGTACGTACGGAATTCACCCCTCCACTTT; cdr3_aa: CASSLMYVRNSPLHF
v_call: TRBV5-1; j_call: TRBJ2-5; d_call: -; clone_size: -; cdr3_nt: -; cdr3_aa: CASSFGQGFQETQYF
v_call: TRBV5-1; j_call: TRBJ1-5; d_call: -; clone_size: -; cdr3_nt: TGCGCCACCTCCGAGGGCCCAGGGCAGCCCCAGCATTTT; cdr3_aa: CATSEGPGQPQHF
v_call: TRBV7-6; j_call: TRBJ2-7; d_call: -; clone_size: -; cdr3_nt: TGTGCCAGCAGCTTAGCCCCCCAGGGGATCCACGAGCAGTACTTC; cdr3_aa: CASSLAPQGIHEQYF
v_call: TRBV20-1; j_call: TRBJ1-1; d_call: -; clone_size: few; cdr3_nt: TGCAGTGCTAGACAGGGGACGTTTGAAGCTTTCTTT; cdr3_aa: CSARQGTFEAFF
v_call: TRBV5-1; j_call: TRBJ1-1; d_call: -; clone_size: few; cdr3_nt: TGCGCCAGCAGCTTGAACGGGAATTGGGAAAACACTGAAGCTTTCTTT; cdr3_aa: CASSLNGNWENTEAFF
v_call: TRBV11-2; j_call: TRBJ1-4; d_call: -; clone_size: -; cdr3_nt: TGTGCCAGCAGCCGGACCGGGGAGGGCACTAATGAAAAACTGTTTTTT; cdr3_aa: CASSRTGEGTNEKLFF
v_call: TRBV7-2; j_call: TRBJ2-3; d_call: TRBD2; clone_size: -; cdr3_nt: TGTGCCTGCAGCTTAAGTCTAGCGGGGGGCGACGGCACAGATACGCAGTATTTT; cdr3_aa: CACSLSLAGGDGTDTQYF
v_call: TRBV6-1; j_call: TRBJ1-2; d_call: TRBD1; clone_size: -; cdr3_nt: TGTGCCAGCAGTGCTTCACAGGGGGCTGATGGCTACACCTTC; cdr3_aa: CASSASQGADGYTF
v_call: TRBV5-1; j_call: TRBJ1-3; d_call: -; clone_size: few; cdr3_nt: TGCGCCAGCAGCTTGGATGGGGCGCGTGGAAACACCATATATTTT; cdr3_aa: CASSLDGARGNTIYF
v_call: TRBV20-1; j_call: TRBJ2-5; d_call: TRBD2; clone_size: -; cdr3_nt: TGCAGTGCTTCCCTAGGTACTAGCGGGCCACTACAGACCCAGTACTTC; cdr3_aa: CSASLGTSGPLQTQYF